The present T cell receptor (beta chain) was sequenced within a study of vaccination and CD4 T cells after COVID-19 (dated by TCRdb to between 2021 and 2024). General notes on the study: Convalescent patients had a positive SARS-CoV-2 result on nasal swab PCR, and of these patients, several had mild disease and one had severe disease. The spike-specific CD4+ TCR repertoire was compared before and after mRNA vaccination in nine to ten COVID-19 convalescent patients and several infection-naive healthy vaccine recipients. Culture stimuli were overlapping spike peptide pools from SARS-CoV-2 and from the common cold coronaviruses HCoV-NL63, HCoV-OC43 and HCoV-229E. As controls, cultures received a CEFX viral epitope pool (the positive control), an HIV-1 Nef peptide pool (the negative control), or no peptide at all. Six males and four females were included in the convalescent cohort, with two Hispanic individuals, seven Caucasians, two Asians and one multiracial person represented. Post-COVID blood samples from convalescent patients were collected a median of around 100 days after diagnosis, with a range of 35 to 161 days. Post-vaccine blood samples were collected a median of approximately 72 days after the second vaccine dose, ranging from about 14 to 241 days. Participants got two doses of the Pfizer-BioNTech BNT162b2 vaccine (n=8) or two doses of the Moderna mRNA-1273 vaccine (n=2).

Trimming takes 4 bases off V and 5 bases off J; junction bases not matched to a gene: 6. The germline V gene encodes CDR1 SGHTA and CDR2 FQGNSA. From the cysteine up to the phenylalanine, the CDR3 has a length of 14 residues. Solely the CDR3 DNA is kept, with 42 bases framed from the first base. General findings and caveats noted by the study authors: Of the vaccine-specific clones found in convalescent patients, nearly all (304 of 307) were mono-reactive for SARS-CoV-2 spike instead of being cross-reactive with common cold coronaviruses. Among the post-vaccine SARS-CoV-2-reactive clones in convalescent patients, a median around 86% showed up only after vaccination, which suggests vaccine-specific priming. The median count of SARS-CoV-2-reactive clonotypes went up from 20 to 25 after infection to a few dozen after vaccination, although the change was not significant. The number of convalescent patients in the study was relatively small, and the study did not examine early timepoints following natural infection.

Explained via the paper, the treatment or condition label denotes: approximately 9-day PBMC culture with coronavirus spike peptide pools or control peptides (ViraFEST assay). The ViraFEST assay was used in the study, in which antigen-specific T cells were expanded with peptide pools and expanded clonotypes were subsequently identified by TCR sequencing. The convalescent patients' positive SARS-CoV-2 PCR tests fell between March and December 2020, which was before the Alpha, Beta and Delta variants emerged in the United States. Each well held around 2.1 million PBMCs cultured with 9 to 10 ug/ml peptide pools in IMDM containing approximately 5% human AB serum and roughly 10 IU/ml IL-2. Half of the culture medium was replaced with fresh IL-2-containing medium on days 3 and 7. Once the cells had been in culture for roughly 11 days, the EasySep CD4+ T cell isolation kit was used to isolate CD4+ T cells by negative selection. PBMCs were separated from whole blood using Ficoll-Paque Plus gradient centrifugation and then either used fresh or cryopreserved at -140C. In general, triplicate wells were set up for every culture condition.

Libraries were prepared through PCR. At the Johns Hopkins FTIC core, DNA from the cultured CD4+ T cells underwent TCR sequencing with the Oncomine TCR Beta short-read assay. Genomic DNA was extracted from the cultured CD4+ T cells with the QIAamp micro DNA kit. Oncomine TCR Beta libraries from cultured CD4+ T cells were pooled using unique dual indexes and sequenced on an Illumina iSeq 100. Turning to the authors' computational methods: Non-productive sequences were removed, and CDR3s that did not start with C, did not end with F or W, or were shorter than 7 amino acids were discarded. The MANAFEST web application identified antigen-specific clonotypes by comparing peptide-stimulated wells against reference wells and other culture wells. Positive clones required FDR below 0.05, an odds ratio above 5, and productive frequency above 0.1% in at least two of three replicate wells. Cross-reactive clonotypes were defined as significantly expanded in both SARS-CoV-2 spike wells and at least one common cold coronavirus spike condition. CDR3 homology was assessed with Levenshtein distances (stringdist) and unrooted phylogenetic trees (ape) in R version 3.6.1. TCRdb reanalyzed the raw reads on its own, using fastp at Q25 for trimming and MiXCR for clone calling, and kept in-frame beta chains. Every CDR3 protein is listed once, alongside the most common genes and DNA of its rows. These V and J calls rely on TCRdb rather than the paper's analysis. Recorded for this sample are over 20,000 distinct CDR3 sequences; about 52% of them occurred a single time. Jointly, the top ten make up roughly 4.5% of the sample.

Note on this clonotype: Which antigen it targets is not known. Within one base of it there is no much larger clone, and no base qualities were kept.

The sequenced material came from CD4+ T cells from blood, cultured in vitro. This chain joins TRBV7-2 to TRBJ2-5; 8 of the junction bases match TRBD1. The source is a human donor who had recovered from COVID-19. The DNA sequence is TGTGCCAGCAGCTCGTCAGGGGGCAGGGAGACCCAGTACTTC. This sequence encodes CASSSSGGRETQYF.